The 8 T cell receptor beta chains reported below all come from one sample, sequenced in a study of shared clonotypes between healthy human individuals. The assay was immunoSEQ multiplex PCR, and TCRdb's table has in-frame clones only and misses some. The data hold fewer than 600,000 clones, with approximately 85% observed a single time. The sample was PBMCs. Source of these receptors: a middle-aged woman in good health. Some clones in this sample may be carry-over from other donors' samples.

The CDR3, as DNA: TGTGCCAGTAGTACCCGGACTAGCACCAACACCGGGGAGCTGTTTTTT. This encodes CASSTRTSTNTGELFF. The J gene is TRBJ2-2, the V gene TRBV19; 8 bases align to TRBD2. Germline V gene data show CDR1 as LNHDA and CDR2 as SQIVND (reference sequence). The V gene end was trimmed by 4 bases and the J gene end by 2 bases; junction bases not matched to a gene: 6. CDR3 length: 16 residues.

The CDR3 bases are TGTGCCAGTAGTATAAATGGCGGGGCGAACACCGGGGAGCTGTTTTTT. Encoded protein: CASSINGGANTGELFF. The rearrangement uses TRBV19 and TRBJ2-2, with D perhaps matching TRBD2 (6 bases). Trimming shortened V by 2 bases and J by 0 bases, and 10 bases separated the two germline ends. CDR1 is LNHDA and CDR2 is SQIVND in the germline V gene (reference sequence). CDR3 length equals 16 residues.

The rearrangement uses TRBV7-9 and TRBJ2-1; 9 bases match TRBD1. Unmatched junction bases numbered 5, after V lost 5 bases and J lost 12 bases. This CDR3 is built from 12 residues. Germline CDR1 is SEHNR and CDR2 is FQNEAQ (reference sequence). The DNA for the CDR3 is TGTGCCAGCAGCCCGGGACAGGGTGGGCAGTTCTTC. Translation: CASSPGQGGQFF.

This clone has just one count. V gene TRBV27 combines with J gene TRBJ2-6; D unclear. V shed 6 bases and J shed 2 bases, with 11 bases lying between them. CDR1 MNHEY and CDR2 SMNVEV come from the germline V gene (reference sequence). The CDR3 sequence is 15 residues long. CDR3 sequence: CASSLNSPGANVLTF. The CDR3, as DNA: TGTGCCAGCAGCCTCAACAGTCCTGGGGCCAACGTCCTGACTTTC.

Here the CDR3 DNA reads TGTGCCAGTAGTATTCTCCTGGGACAGTCTAACTATGGCTACACCTTC. It yields the protein CASSILLGQSNYGYTF. The chain has TRBV19 and TRBJ1-2; 7 nucleotides align to TRBD1. The J segment lost 0 bases and the V segment lost 3 bases, leaving 7 bases of the junction unmatched. Looked up from germline, CDR1 is LNHDA and CDR2 is SQIVND (reference sequence). The CDR3 is made up of 16 amino acids.

The chain uses TRBV7-1 and TRBJ2-7; 11 bases agree with TRBD2. TRBV7-1 is an ORF for which the function is uncertain. V shed 5 bases, J shed 3 bases, and the junction held 3 bases outside the gene matches. The CDR3 length is 14 residues. CDR3 sequence reads: CASSGGTSGYEQYF. The DNA of the CDR3 is TGTGCCAGCAGCGGAGGGACTAGCGGCTACGAGCAGTACTTC.

The chain has TRBV11-1 and TRBJ2-7; 10 nucleotides line up with TRBD1. The CDR3 length is 15 residues. Germline loops: CDR1 SGHAT, CDR2 FQDESV (reference sequence). V shed 1 base, J shed 4 bases, and the junction held 4 bases outside the gene matches. The DNA of the CDR3 is TGTGCCAGCAGCTTAGGTGACAGGGGGCGGTACGAGCAGTACTTC. Its translation is CASSLGDRGRYEQYF.

The chain recombines TRBV4-1 with TRBJ2-1, with D maybe TRBD1 (5 bases). The V gene's germline CDR1 is MGHRA and CDR2 YSYEKL. This CDR3 spans 16 amino acids. Trimming cost V 1 base and J 4 bases, with 14 bases left between them. This CDR3 reads CASSQAVLGVYNEQFF. CDR3 DNA: TGCGCCAGCAGCCAAGCGGTTCTAGGGGTTTACAATGAGCAGTTCTTC.